The rows below give T cell receptor beta chains drawn from one sample of a study of radiotherapy plus CTLA-4 blockade in lung cancer. Produced via immunoSEQ multiplex PCR; TCRdb's table is partial and in-frame only. The table records about 91,000 clones, 72% of them present only once. Sequencing used peripheral blood, obtained from a patient treated with radiotherapy plus ipilimumab. The source is a human donor with non-small cell lung cancer that progressed on radiotherapy plus ipilimumab. Both conserved end residues are part of each CDR3. D genes are given only for firm matches. A clone size is listed for some rows: how often the clone was seen (once, few, many), or a class if it is expanded.

CDR3,DNA,J,V,size,D
CASSFGANYNEQFF,TGTGCCAGCAGCTTCGGGGCCAACTACAATGAGCAGTTCTTC,TRBJ2-1,TRBV11-2,NA,NA
CAISEGETQYF,TGTGCCATCAGTGAAGGGGAGACCCAGTACTTC,TRBJ2-5,TRBV10-3,NA,NA
CAWSQDYYEQYF,TGTGCCTGGAGTCAGGATTACTACGAGCAGTACTTC,TRBJ2-7,TRBV30,NA,NA
CASSLRGPPYEQYF,TGTGCCAGCAGCTTGAGGGGGCCCCCCTACGAGCAGTACTTC,TRBJ2-7,TRBV5-6,NA,TRBD1
CASTFRAYTEAFF,TGTGCCAGCACCTTCAGGGCCTACACTGAAGCTTTCTTT,TRBJ1-1,TRBV6-5,NA,NA
CASSARDGKLFF,TGTGCCAGCAGCGCGAGGGACGGAAAACTGTTTTTT,TRBJ1-4,TRBV2,few,NA
CATSPRREGGTGELFF,TGTGCCACCAGCCCCCGCCGGGAGGGCGGGACCGGGGAGCTGTTTTTT,TRBJ2-2,TRBV15,NA,TRBD2
CASSPGQDNYGYTF,TGTGCCAGCAGCCCGGGACAGGATAACTATGGCTACACCTTC,TRBJ1-2,TRBV5-4,NA,TRBD1
CAFSGQGGEQYF,TGTGCCTTTAGCGGACAGGGAGGTGAGCAGTACTTC,TRBJ2-7,TRBV30,NA,TRBD1
CASSYSFGTDEAFF,TGTGCCAGCAGTTACTCATTTGGGACGGATGAAGCTTTCTTT,TRBJ1-1,TRBV6-5,NA,NA
CASSPGQGYTDTQYF,TGTGCCAGCAGTCCAGGACAGGGATACACAGATACGCAGTATTTT,TRBJ2-3,TRBV27,NA,TRBD1
CASSRRLAAVYNEQFF,TGCGCCAGCAGCCGAAGACTAGCGGCCGTCTACAATGAGCAGTTCTTC,TRBJ2-1,TRBV4-1,NA,TRBD2
CASSLGRVSGNTIYF,TGTGCCAGCAGCTTAGGCAGAGTCTCTGGAAACACCATATATTTT,TRBJ1-3,TRBV7-8,once,NA
CASSLAGTGNEKLFF,TGCGCCAGCAGCTTGGCCGGGACAGGGAATGAAAAACTGTTTTTT,TRBJ1-4,TRBV5-1,NA,TRBD1
CSAARDREFF,TGCAGTGCGGCTAGAGACAGGGAGTTTTTT,TRBJ1-4,TRBV20-1,once,TRBD1
CASSHSTRLAGGTDTQYF,TGTGCCAGCAGCCATTCCACCAGACTAGCGGGTGGTACAGATACGCAGTATTTT,TRBJ2-3,TRBV4-2,NA,TRBD2
CASRPSGTSGVSEQFF,TGTGCCAGCAGACCCTCCGGGACTAGCGGGGTTAGTGAGCAGTTCTTC,TRBJ2-1,TRBV28,NA,TRBD2
CASSYSGWGTEAFF,TGTGCCAGCAGTTACTCAGGTTGGGGCACTGAAGCTTTCTTT,TRBJ1-1,TRBV6-5,NA,NA
CSVRQRAAGNTIYF,TGCAGCGTTAGACAAAGGGCTGCCGGAAACACCATATATTTT,TRBJ1-3,TRBV29-1,few,NA
CASSLESGPNSPLHF,TGTGCCAGCAGCTTAGAGTCAGGTCCTAATTCACCCCTCCACTTT,TRBJ1-6,TRBV7-3,NA,NA
CAWSVGHGNTIYF,TGTGCCTGGAGTGTTGGGCACGGAAACACCATATATTTT,TRBJ1-3,TRBV30,NA,NA
CASSLAPGGEETQYF,TGCGCCAGCAGCTTGGCTCCAGGGGGCGAGGAGACCCAGTACTTC,TRBJ2-5,TRBV5-1,once,TRBD1
CASSSGGHGYTF,TGTGCCAGCAGTTCGGGGGGCCATGGCTACACCTTC,TRBJ1-2,TRBV6-5,few,NA
CASSHPGRAQVGYTF,TGCGCCAGCAGCCACCCGGGACGGGCTCAGGTGGGCTACACCTTC,TRBJ1-2,TRBV4-1,few,NA
CASSQAGRRADTQYF,TGCGCCAGCAGCCAAGCAGGTCGGCGGGCAGATACGCAGTATTTT,TRBJ2-3,TRBV4-1,NA,NA
CACQDSMSGNTIYF,TGTGCCTGCCAGGACAGCATGAGTGGAAACACCATATATTTT,TRBJ1-3,TRBV6-5,few,NA
CASSYGGAGTNEQFF,TGTGCCAGCAGTTATGGGGGGGCCGGGACCAATGAGCAGTTCTTC,TRBJ2-1,TRBV5-5,NA,NA
CATSREGTGGETQYF,TGTGCCACCAGCAGAGAAGGGACAGGGGGAGAGACCCAGTACTTC,TRBJ2-5,TRBV15,NA,TRBD1
CASSYSAGGGYEQYF,TGTGCCAGCAGCTACTCGGCCGGGGGCGGTTACGAGCAGTACTTC,TRBJ2-7,TRBV7-3,NA,NA
CSVEDFGGTNYGYTF,TGCAGCGTTGAAGATTTTGGGGGAACTAACTATGGCTACACCTTC,TRBJ1-2,TRBV29-1,NA,NA
CAASDLDYGYTF,TGTGCCGCCAGCGATTTAGACTATGGCTACACCTTC,TRBJ1-2,TRBV6-5,NA,NA
CASSLGTGGAYEQYF,TGTGCCAGCAGCTTAGGGACCGGGGGGGCCTACGAGCAGTACTTC,TRBJ2-7,TRBV7-2,NA,TRBD2
CASSLRLALWEQYF,TGTGCCAGCAGTTTACGGCTAGCCCTGTGGGAGCAGTACTTC,TRBJ2-7,TRBV28,NA,NA
CASSKKGQGTDTQYF,TGCGCCAGCAGCAAGAAGGGACAGGGCACAGATACGCAGTATTTT,TRBJ2-3,TRBV10-2,NA,TRBD1
CASSINHRAASGYTF,TGTGCCAGTAGTATTAATCACCGGGCCGCAAGTGGCTACACCTTC,TRBJ1-2,TRBV19,NA,NA
CAISEPAWATSGGEETQYF,TGTGCCATCAGTGAGCCCGCCTGGGCGACTAGCGGGGGGGAAGAGACCCAGTACTTC,TRBJ2-5,TRBV10-3,NA,TRBD2